The clone carrying this T cell receptor beta chain was seen a handful of times. A template switching step contributed a universal primer site, while unique molecular identifiers were present in the cDNA. TCRdb independently ran MiXCR on the 5' RACE reads; one entry per CDR3 protein. This sample has about 890,000 distinct CDR3 sequences; approximately 13% occur once, and the top ten carry about 1.6%. The ends were cut back, 4 bases at V and 1 base at J, with 16 bases in the middle. The CDR3 extends over 16 amino acids. The sample originates from a study of identical twins. The same data also contributed to another study, on yellow fever vaccine responses in identical twins.

The sequencing sample was made of PBMCs. The chain carries TRBV12-3 or TRBV12-4 and TRBJ1-1; possibly TRBD1 for D (5 bases). The origin of this receptor is a woman aged 18-30 years in good health. The CDR3: CASSSLRGETNTEAFF. The CDR3 DNA sequence: TGTGCCAGCAGTTCCCTCCGGGGCGAAACGAACACTGAAGCTTTCTTT.